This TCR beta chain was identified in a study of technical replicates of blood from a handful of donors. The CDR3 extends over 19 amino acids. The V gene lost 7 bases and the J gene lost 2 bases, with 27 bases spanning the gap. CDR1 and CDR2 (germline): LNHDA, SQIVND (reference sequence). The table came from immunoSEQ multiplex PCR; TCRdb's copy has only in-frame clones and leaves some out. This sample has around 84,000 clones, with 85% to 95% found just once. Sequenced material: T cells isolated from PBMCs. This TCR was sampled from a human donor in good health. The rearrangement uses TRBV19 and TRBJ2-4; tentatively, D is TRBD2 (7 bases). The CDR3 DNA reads TGTGCCAGTATCGGGACTGGAAGAGAGGGGGGGTTTTCCAAAAACATTCAGTACTTC. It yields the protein CASIGTGREGGFSKNIQYF.